The 8 T cell receptor beta chains presented below share a single source sample, sequenced in a study of T cell changes during pregnancy in multiple sclerosis. TCRdb keeps only in-frame clones here, not all; method: immunoSEQ multiplex PCR. The sample lists 35,000 to 45,000 clones; approximately 90% were seen once. This specimen was CD4+ T cells from peripheral blood mononuclear cells, taken after pregnancy. The receptors shown here come from a female donor in good health, enrolled as a control in a pregnancy study.

This chain links TRBV9 with TRBJ2-1; no firm D call. The CDR3 has 15 residues. The V end lost 0 bases, the J end lost 0 bases, and 7 bases lay between the germline ends. Per the germline V gene, CDR1 is SGDLS and CDR2 is YYNGEE. The DNA for the CDR3 is TGTGCCAGCAGCGTAGAGCCTAGCTCCTACAATGAGCAGTTCTTC. It encodes CASSVEPSSYNEQFF. The whole variable domain, filled in from reference TRBV9 and TRBJ2-1, reads DSGVTQTPKHLITATGQRVTLRCSPRSGDLSVYWYQQSLDQGLQFLIQYYNGEERAKGNILERFSAQQFPDLHSELNLSSLELGDSALYFCASSVEPSSYNEQFFGPGTRLTVL.

The V call is TRBV6-1, the J call TRBJ2-7; 8 positions agree with TRBD2. The length of the CDR3 is 15 residues. Germline-derived CDR1 and CDR2 are MNHNS and SASEGT. V lost 3 bases to trimming and J lost 0 bases; unmatched junction nucleotides: 4. CDR3 DNA: TGTGCCAGCAGTGATGCGGGGGGCGGCTCCTACGAGCAGTACTTC. Translated: CASSDAGGGSYEQYF.

This rearrangement joins TRBV20-1 to TRBJ2-7; 7 bases fit TRBD1. The CDR3 totals 11 residues. Trimming removed 3 bases from V and 11 bases from J; junction bases left unmatched: 7. Germline-derived CDR1 and CDR2 are DFQATT and SNEGSKA (reference sequence). CDR3 nucleotides: TGCAGTGCTAGGTTGGGACAGTCCGAGTACTTC. Protein product: CSARLGQSEYF.

The rearrangement uses TRBV30 and TRBJ1-2; D unresolved. Germline CDR1 reads GTSNPN; CDR2 reads SVGIG (reference sequence). V was shortened by 4 bases and J by 4 bases, with 10 bases between the two germline ends. The CDR3 contains 12 residues. The CDR3 reads CAWTPEGYGYTF. The CDR3 DNA reads TGTGCCTGGACCCCGGAGGGCTATGGCTACACCTTC.

DNA of the CDR3: TGCGCCAGCAGCCAAGTCGGACAGGATAATTCACCCCTCCACTTT. It encodes CASSQVGQDNSPLHF. The rearrangement joins TRBV4-3 to TRBJ1-6; 7 bases align to TRBD1. The CDR3 runs to 15 residues. V shed 1 base and J 5 bases; nucleotides not matched to a gene: 2. Germline V gene data show CDR1 as LGHNA and CDR2 as YSLEER.

The V and J genes are TRBV5-1 and TRBJ2-6, with unresolved D. The germline V and J ends were trimmed by 0 bases and 0 bases, with 4 bases remaining between them. Germline CDR1 SGHRS, CDR2 YFSETQ. The CDR3 is 15 residues long. The DNA of the CDR3 is TGCGCCAGCAGCTTGGACAGCTCTGGGGCCAACGTCCTGACTTTC. Its translation: CASSLDSSGANVLTF.

This chain uses TRBV5-4 with TRBJ2-3; D may be TRBD2 (7 bases). This CDR3 spans 16 amino acids. V dropped 0 bases and J dropped 0 bases, with 11 bases sitting between them. CDR1 and CDR2 from the germline V gene are SGHNT and YYREEE (reference sequence). The CDR3 DNA reads TGTGCCAGCAGCTTGGAAGGGGGGGCTAGCACAGATACGCAGTATTTT. It is translated as CASSLEGGASTDTQYF.

This chain uses TRBV18 with TRBJ1-1, with D unclear. The length of the CDR3 is 15 residues. In germline, CDR1 is KGHSH, CDR2 LQKENI. V was trimmed by 1 base and J by 6 bases, leaving 15 bases between them. CDR3 protein: CASSPRVVAEAEAFF. In DNA, the CDR3 is TGTGCCAGCTCACCACGTGTCGTTGCAGAAGCTGAAGCTTTCTTT.